These T cell receptor beta chains were read from a single sample in a study of response to subunit inactivated influenza vaccine. MiXCR was run by TCRdb on the RT-PCR reads, yielding one entry per CDR3 protein. The sample includes some 800,000 distinct CDR3 sequences, 20% to 25% of them seen just once. Sample: PBMCs from blood, taken about 5 days after vaccination. All receptors come from a man aged 50-60 years who received an inactivated influenza vaccine. Each CDR3 is given with its conserved first and last residue. A D gene is named only where the DNA matches it firmly. Clone size, where shown, is once, few, many, or a class for clones that have expanded.

clone size	V gene	J gene	D gene	CDR3 protein	CDR3 DNA
many	TRBV20-1	TRBJ2-3	TRBD2	CSAGQGLAVSTDTQYF	TGCAGTGCTGGGCAGGGACTAGCGGTCAGCACAGATACGCAGTATTTT
few	TRBV28	TRBJ2-1	TRBD2	CASSFFVKAGGGSYNEQFF	TGTGCCAGCAGTTTTTTCGTGAAAGCGGGAGGGGGGTCCTACAATGAGCAGTTCTTC
few	TRBV7-2	TRBJ2-1	TRBD2	CASSGLAGGHNEQFF	TGTGCCAGCAGCGGCCTAGCGGGGGGCCACAATGAGCAGTTCTTC
few	TRBV7-9	TRBJ2-1	TRBD2	CASSFFSGGSKNEQFF	TGTGCCAGCAGCTTCTTTAGCGGGGGATCAAAAAATGAGCAGTTCTTC
NA	TRBV9	TRBJ2-3	NA	CASSVGRSRSTDTQYF	TGTGCCAGCAGCGTAGGAAGGTCCAGGTCAACAGATACGCAGTATTTT
many	TRBV20-1	TRBJ2-7	NA	CSARDYRVPNEQYF	TGCAGTGCTAGAGATTATCGCGTCCCCAACGAGCAGTACTTC
few	TRBV20-1	TRBJ2-7	NA	CSASERRNEQYF	TGCAGTGCTAGCGAACGAAGGAACGAGCAGTACTTC
few	TRBV20-1	TRBJ1-5	NA	CSASKSGSYSNQPQHF	TGCAGTGCTTCGAAAAGTGGTAGTTATAGCAATCAGCCCCAGCATTTT
many	TRBV24-1	TRBJ2-5	TRBD1	CATSGDSQETQYF	TGTGCCACCAGTGGGGACAGTCAAGAGACCCAGTACTTC
NA	TRBV27	TRBJ2-7	NA	CASSARDISYEQYF	TGTGCCAGCAGTGCCCGGGACATCTCCTACGAGCAGTACTTC
few	TRBV7-8	TRBJ1-1	TRBD1	CASSLGQGLVGTEAFF	TGTGCCAGCAGCCTCGGACAGGGCTTGGTTGGCACTGAAGCTTTCTTT
NA	TRBV6-1	TRBJ2-7	NA	CAIERWQGPDEQYF	TGTGCCATCGAAAGGTGGCAGGGGCCAGACGAGCAGTACTTC
NA	TRBV5-1	TRBJ2-2	TRBD1	CASSLGTGDVGELFF	TGCGCCAGCAGCCTCGGGACAGGGGATGTCGGGGAGCTGTTTTTT
NA	TRBV20-1	TRBJ2-5	TRBD2	CSARGLAGAVETQYF	TGCAGTGCTAGGGGACTAGCGGGAGCCGTAGAGACCCAGTACTTC
NA	TRBV28	TRBJ2-1	NA	CASSLELGDGGYNEQFF	TGTGCCAGCAGTTTAGAGTTGGGGGACGGAGGCTACAATGAGCAGTTCTTC
NA	TRBV14	TRBJ1-6	NA	CASSLRPRNSPLHF	TGTGCCAGCAGTTTACGGCCCAGAAATTCACCCCTCCACTTT
NA	TRBV28	TRBJ1-4	NA	CASSRDVRNEKLFF	TGTGCCAGCAGCCGGGACGTAAGGAATGAAAAACTGTTTTTT
NA	TRBV15	TRBJ2-3	TRBD2	CATSLRIGGSSTDTQYF	TGTGCCACCAGCCTCCGTATAGGCGGGAGTAGCACAGATACGCAGTATTTT